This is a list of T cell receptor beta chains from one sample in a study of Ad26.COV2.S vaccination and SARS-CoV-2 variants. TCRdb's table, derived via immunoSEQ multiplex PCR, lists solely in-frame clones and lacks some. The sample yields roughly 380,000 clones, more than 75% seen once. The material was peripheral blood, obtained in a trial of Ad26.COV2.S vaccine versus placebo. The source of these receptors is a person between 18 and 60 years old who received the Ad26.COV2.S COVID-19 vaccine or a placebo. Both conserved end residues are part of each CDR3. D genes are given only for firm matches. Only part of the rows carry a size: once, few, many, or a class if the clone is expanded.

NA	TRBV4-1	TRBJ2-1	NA	TGCGCCAGCCGCCGTTCGGGTTCTGAGCAGTTCTTC	CASRRSGSEQFF
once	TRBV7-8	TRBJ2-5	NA	TGTGCCAGCAGCTCGTGGGGGAAAGAGACCCAGTACTTC	CASSSWGKETQYF
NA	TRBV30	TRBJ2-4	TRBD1	TGTGCCTGGAGTGTAAGACAGGGAGAGGGGAACATTCAGTACTTC	CAWSVRQGEGNIQYF
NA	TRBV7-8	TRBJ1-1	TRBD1	TGTGCCAGCAGCCCATACAGGGGGCCGCGCACTGAAGCTTTCTTT	CASSPYRGPRTEAFF
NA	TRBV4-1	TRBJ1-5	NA	TGCGCCAGCAGCCAAGATCCGAGGGGCGGGCAGCCCCAGCATTTT	CASSQDPRGGQPQHF
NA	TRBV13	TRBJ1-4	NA	TGTGCCAGCAGCACTACTGGGGGTACCGTCCTTTTT	CASSTTGGTVLF
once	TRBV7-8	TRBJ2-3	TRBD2	TGTGCCAGCAGCCCGAACCCGGGACTAGCGGGAGATATTCTCACAGATACGCAGTATTTT	CASSPNPGLAGDILTDTQYF
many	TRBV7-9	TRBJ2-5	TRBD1	TGTGCCAGCAACAGGGGGTTCGACCGACAGGGGTCTCTCCAAGAGACCCAGTACTTC	CASNRGFDRQGSLQETQYF
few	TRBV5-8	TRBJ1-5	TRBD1	TGTGCCAGCAGCTTGGGGCAGGGGGCTGGGGTTGGCAATCAGCCCCAGCATTTT	CASSLGQGAGVGNQPQHF
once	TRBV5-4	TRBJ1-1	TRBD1	TGTGCCAGCAGCGACGACAGGGGATGGGGGAACACTGAAGCTTTCTTT	CASSDDRGWGNTEAFF
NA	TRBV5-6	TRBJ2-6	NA	TGTGCCAGCAGCGGCAGGGTTTCTGGGGCCAACGTCCTGACTTTC	CASSGRVSGANVLTF
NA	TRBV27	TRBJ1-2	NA	TGTGCCGTATGGAGCGGTGGCTACACCTTC	CAVWSGGYTF
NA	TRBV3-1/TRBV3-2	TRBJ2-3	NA	TGTGCCAGCAGCCAAGATTGGCTAGGATCAGATACGCAGTATTTT	CASSQDWLGSDTQYF
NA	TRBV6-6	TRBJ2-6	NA	TGTGCCAGCAGTTATCGAGGTGGCTCTGGGGCCAACGTCCTGACTTTC	CASSYRGGSGANVLTF
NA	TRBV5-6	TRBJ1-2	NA	TGTGCCAGCAGCTTTCTGGGGGTTTACGATGGCTACACCTTC	CASSFLGVYDGYTF
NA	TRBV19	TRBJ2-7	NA	TGTGCCAGTAGTTTTGGACCGACATCCTACGAGCAGTACTTC	CASSFGPTSYEQYF
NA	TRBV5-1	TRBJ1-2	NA	TGCGCCAGCAGCTTAAAACAGGGACCGTATGGCTACACCTTC	CASSLKQGPYGYTF
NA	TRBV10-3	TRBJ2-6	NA	TGTGCCATCAGCACCCCTTACTTGAACTCTGGGGCCAACGTCCTGACTTTC	CAISTPYLNSGANVLTF
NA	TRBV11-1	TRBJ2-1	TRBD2	TGTGCCAGCAGCACCAATAGCGGGGGGGTAGGCAATGAGCAGTTCTTC	CASSTNSGGVGNEQFF
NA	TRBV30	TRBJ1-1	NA	TGTGCCTGGAGTCCAGACGGGACAACCGGAGCTTTCTTT	CAWSPDGTTGAFF
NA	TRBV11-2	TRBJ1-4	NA	TGTGCCAGCAGCTCAGGTGGAGAAAAACTGTTTTTT	CASSSGGEKLFF
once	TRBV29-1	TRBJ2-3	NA	TGCAGCGTCCACGCAGTCCTCTCGCCAGATACGCAGTATTTT	CSVHAVLSPDTQYF
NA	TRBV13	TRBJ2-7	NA	TGTGCCAGCAGCTTAGAACAGGGAGGCGAGCAGTACTTC	CASSLEQGGEQYF
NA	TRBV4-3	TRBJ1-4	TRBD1	TGCGCCAGCAGCCAAGATGCACAGGGGGCGGAAAAACTGTTTTTT	CASSQDAQGAEKLFF
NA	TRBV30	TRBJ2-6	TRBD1	TGTGCCTGGAGTCCCCTCGGACAGGACTCTGGGGCCAACGTCCTGACTTTC	CAWSPLGQDSGANVLTF
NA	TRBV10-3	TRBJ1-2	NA	TGTGCCATCAGTCTTTCAAAGGGGGGCGTTGGCTACACCTTC	CAISLSKGGVGYTF
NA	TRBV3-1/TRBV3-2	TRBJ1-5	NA	TGTGCCAGCAGCCAAGAAATGGGACCGGGAAATCAGCCCCAGCATTTT	CASSQEMGPGNQPQHF
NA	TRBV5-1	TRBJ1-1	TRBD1	TGCGCCAGCAGCTTGCAGGGGGGTTCTGAAGCTTTCTTT	CASSLQGGSEAFF
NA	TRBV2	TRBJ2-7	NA	TGTGCCAGCATCCGGGACCCTGGCGCCTACGAGCAGTACTTC	CASIRDPGAYEQYF
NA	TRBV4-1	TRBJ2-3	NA	TGCGCCAGCAGCCAAGACCTAGCAGATACGCAGTATTTT	CASSQDLADTQYF
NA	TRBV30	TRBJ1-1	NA	TGTGCCTGGAGTGTAATGGGAGGTAACACTGAAGCTTTCTTT	CAWSVMGGNTEAFF
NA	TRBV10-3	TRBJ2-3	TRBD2	TGTGCCATCAGTGAAGGGTCGGGGGGGGCAGATACGCAGTATTTT	CAISEGSGGADTQYF
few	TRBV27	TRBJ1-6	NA	TGTGCCAGCACCAGACAGGCGAGCTCCTATAATTCACCCCTCCACTTT	CASTRQASSYNSPLHF
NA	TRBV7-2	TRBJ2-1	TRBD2	TGTGCCAGCAGCACCGGACTAGCCAAATTCTACAATGAGCAGTTCTTC	CASSTGLAKFYNEQFF
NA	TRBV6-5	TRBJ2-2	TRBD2	TGTGCCAGCAGTCCGGGAGGGAACACCGGGGAGCTGTTTTTT	CASSPGGNTGELFF
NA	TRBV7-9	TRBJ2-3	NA	TGTGCCAGCAGCTTAGTCTTGCAGGGAGCAGATACGCAGTATTTT	CASSLVLQGADTQYF
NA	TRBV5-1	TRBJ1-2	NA	TGCGCCAGCAGCTTGGGGGCAGCCTATGGCTACACCTTC	CASSLGAAYGYTF
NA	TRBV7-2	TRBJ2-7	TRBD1	TGTGCCAGCAGCTTAGAGGGACAGGGAATCTACGAGCAGTACTTC	CASSLEGQGIYEQYF
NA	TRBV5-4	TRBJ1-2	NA	TGTGCCAGCAGCTTGGGAGAGGATGGCTACACCTTC	CASSLGEDGYTF
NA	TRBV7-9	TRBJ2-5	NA	TGTGCCAGCAGCCCCGGTCCTTACGACGTGGACTTC	CASSPGPYDVDF
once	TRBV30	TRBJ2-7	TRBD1	TGTGCCTGGAGTCGGACAGGGGCATACGAGCAGTACTTC	CAWSRTGAYEQYF
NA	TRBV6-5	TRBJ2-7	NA	TGTGCCAGCAGCGCCACTGGGGGCGAGCAGTACTTC	CASSATGGEQYF
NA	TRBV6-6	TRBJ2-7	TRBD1	TGTGCCAGCAGTTCGCAGGGGGCCTACGAGCAGTACTTC	CASSSQGAYEQYF
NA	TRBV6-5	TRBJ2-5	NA	TGTGCCAGCATTAGGAACAACTACCAAGAGACCCAGTACTTC	CASIRNNYQETQYF
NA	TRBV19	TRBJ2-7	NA	TGTGCCAGTAGTAAAGGGGGTGGCGAGCAGTACTTC	CASSKGGGEQYF
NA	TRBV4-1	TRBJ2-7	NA	TGCGCCAGCAGCCGGGGGGAAGAGCAGTACTTC	CASSRGEEQYF
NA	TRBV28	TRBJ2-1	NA	TGTGCCAGCAGGCTCACTAACTCCTACAATGAGCAGTTCTTC	CASRLTNSYNEQFF
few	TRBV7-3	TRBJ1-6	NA	TGTGCCAGCAGCCTTTGGACCGGGTCACCCCTCCACTTT	CASSLWTGSPLHF
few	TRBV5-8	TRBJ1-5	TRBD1	TGTGCCAGCAGTCGTCGGACAGGGGGAGTGCAGCCCCAGCATTTT	CASSRRTGGVQPQHF
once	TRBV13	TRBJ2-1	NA	TGTGCCAGCAGCTTAGTTGACAATGAGCAGTTCTTC	CASSLVDNEQFF
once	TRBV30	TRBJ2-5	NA	TGTGCCTGGAGTGGCAACCGGACAGTGAAGTACCAAGAGACCCAGTACTTC	CAWSGNRTVKYQETQYF
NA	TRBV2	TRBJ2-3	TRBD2	TGTGCCAGCAGACGCGGGGGGGTTAGCACAGATACGCAGTATTTT	CASRRGGVSTDTQYF
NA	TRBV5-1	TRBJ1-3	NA	TGCGCCAGCAGCTTGGACAGGACAACTGGAAACACCATATATTTT	CASSLDRTTGNTIYF
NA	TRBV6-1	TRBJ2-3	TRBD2	TGTGCCAGCAGTGAAGGACTAGCGTCAGATACGCAGTATTTT	CASSEGLASDTQYF
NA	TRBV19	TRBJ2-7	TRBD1	TGTGCCAGTAGTCCAGGGACAGGGGGCGTCTACGAGCAGTACTTC	CASSPGTGGVYEQYF
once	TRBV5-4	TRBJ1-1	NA	TGTGCCAGCAGCTTAGCGGGGAACACTGAAGCTTTCTTT	CASSLAGNTEAFF
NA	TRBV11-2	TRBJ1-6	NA	TGTGCCAGCAACCGGGGGAGCTCCTATAATTCACCCCTCCACTTT	CASNRGSSYNSPLHF
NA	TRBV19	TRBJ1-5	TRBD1	TGTGCCAGTAGTATCCAGGGGGCAGGCAATCAGCCCCAGCATTTT	CASSIQGAGNQPQHF
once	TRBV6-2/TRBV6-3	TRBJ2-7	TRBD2	TGTGCCAGCAGTCCCCCGGGACTAGCCCCCGGAGAGCAGTACTTC	CASSPPGLAPGEQYF